Shown below are 15 T cell receptor beta chains from a single sample sequenced in a study of blood T cell repertoires in COVID-19. Sequenced by immunoSEQ multiplex PCR; TCRdb stores in-frame clones only, minus some. The sample lists approximately 530,000 clones, about 89% occurring once. Sequenced: peripheral blood. Receptors were obtained from a woman in her 50s with COVID-19, enrolled during active disease.

V is TRBV18 and J is TRBJ2-3, with a weak D call TRBD2 (6 bases). There are 14 residues in the CDR3. Germline V gives CDR1 KGHSH, CDR2 LQKENI. Trimming removed 6 bases from V and 4 bases from J, with 14 bases in between. The CDR3: CASSHMAGSDTQYF. CDR3 coding DNA: TGTGCCAGCTCGCATATGGCGGGGTCAGATACGCAGTATTTT.

This clone occurred once. This rearrangement joins TRBV5-1 to TRBJ1-1; D is uncertain. CDR3 size: 14 residues. Between the trimmed V and J ends, which lost 4 bases and 2 bases, there was a span of 12 bases. Germline values: CDR1 SGHRS, CDR2 YFSETQ. CDR3 bases: TGCGCCAGCAGCGCCGACCCGGGAAACACTGAAGCTTTCTTT. The encoded protein is CASSADPGNTEAFF.

A single count supports this clone. The rearrangement links TRBV4-1 to TRBJ2-2, with 8 bases aligning to TRBD1. This CDR3 region has 19 residues. Trimming at V came to 0 bases and at J to 1 base, leaving 10 bases not matched to a gene. Germline lookup yields CDR1 MGHRA and CDR2 YSYEKL. The CDR3 reads CASSQDPGRTGRNTGELFF. CDR3 coding DNA: TGCGCCAGCAGCCAAGATCCAGGGCGGACAGGGAGGAACACCGGGGAGCTGTTTTTT.

With respect to this clone: The sample carries other DNA sequences with the same CDR3. The chain combines TRBV2 with TRBJ1-2; possible D gene TRBD1, 5 bases. The CDR3 covers 14 residues. V was clipped by 1 base and J by 5 bases, with 11 bases between them. CDR1 is SNHLY and CDR2 is FYNNEI in the germline V gene. For the CDR3, the DNA is TGTGCCAGCAGTGAAGGCCAGGGTGGATATGGCTACACCTTC. It is translated as CASSEGQGGYGYTF.

The V gene is TRBV28, the J gene TRBJ1-1, with D perhaps TRBD1 (6 bases). Trimming removed 5 bases from V and 7 bases from J, with 17 bases in between. Germline V gene data show CDR1 as MDHEN and CDR2 as SYDVKM. CDR3 size: 14 residues. CDR3 residues: CASSEEDRPFEAFF. DNA of the CDR3: TGTGCCAGCAGTGAGGAAGACAGGCCGTTTGAAGCTTTCTTT.

The chain recombines TRBV29-1 with TRBJ1-2; 7 nucleotides line up with TRBD1. V shed 5 bases and J 10 bases; nucleotides not matched to a gene: 13. The germline CDR1 and CDR2 sequences are SQVTM and ANQGSEA. The CDR3 length is 13 residues. CDR3 nucleotide sequence: TGCAGCGTTCGCAGGACAGGAGCTATGGACTACACCTTC. Encoded protein: CSVRRTGAMDYTF.

The J gene is TRBJ2-1, the V gene TRBV7-9; 8 positions match TRBD1. Germline V CDR1 and CDR2: SEHNR, FQNEAQ (reference sequence). The CDR3 covers 14 residues. Trimming took 7 bases from V and 5 from J; bases not matched to a gene: 7. The CDR3 sequence: CASNRQGTHNEQFF. The CDR3 nucleotides read TGTGCCAGCAACAGACAGGGGACCCACAATGAGCAGTTCTTC.

This clone was picked up a small number of times. The chain employs TRBV15 and TRBJ2-2; D is possibly TRBD1 (5 bases). Trimming stripped 3 bases from V and 7 bases from J, with 12 bases between. From germline, CDR1 is LNHNV and CDR2 YYDKDF (reference sequence). The CDR3 loop spans 14 amino acids. The CDR3 loop reads CATSRTQGFGELFF. CDR3 DNA: TGTGCCACCAGCAGGACTCAGGGATTCGGGGAGCTGTTTTTT. Drawing the rest from reference TRBV15 and TRBJ2-2, the complete variable domain is DAMVIQNPRYQVTQFGKPVTLSCSQTLNHNVMYWYQQKSSQAPKLLFHYYDKDFNNEADTPDNFQSRRPNTSFCFLDIRSPGLGDTAMYLCATSRTQGFGELFFGEGSRLTVL.

The gene calls are TRBV7-6 and TRBJ2-1; D might be TRBD2 (5 bases). CDR1 and CDR2 (germline): SGHVS, FNYEAQ. V was trimmed by 3 bases and J by 2 bases, leaving 5 bases between them. The CDR3 has 13 amino acids. The CDR3 sequence: CASSFGTYNEQFF. The CDR3 DNA is TGTGCCAGCAGCTTCGGGACCTACAATGAGCAGTTCTTC.

This chain joins TRBV5-4 and TRBJ2-1; the match to TRBD1 covers 7 bases. The J segment lost 10 bases and the V segment lost 2 bases, leaving 3 bases of the junction unmatched. The CDR3 spans 12 residues. Germline CDR1 is SGHNT and CDR2 is YYREEE (reference sequence). The CDR3 region has the DNA TGTGCCAGCAGCTTCGGGACAGACGAGCAGTTCTTC. Its translation: CASSFGTDEQFF. The whole variable domain, filled in from reference TRBV5-4 and TRBJ2-1, reads ETGVTQSPTHLIKTRGQQVTLRCSSQSGHNTVSWYQQALGQGPQFIFQYYREEENGRGNFPPRFSGLQFPNYSSELNVNALELDDSALYLCASSFGTDEQFFGPGTRLTVL.

The chain links TRBV6-5 to TRBJ1-1; weak D call: TRBD1 (5 bases). Trimming pared 6 bases from V and 7 bases from J, leaving 12 bases between. Germline CDR1 reads MNHEY; CDR2 reads SVGAGI. This CDR3 has 12 amino acids. CDR3 bases: TGTGCCAGCAGGGTAGACAGAGATGAAGCTTTCTTT. Protein sequence: CASRVDRDEAFF.

The chain is built from TRBV10-3 and TRBJ2-4, with 14 bases that match TRBD2. CDR3 length equals 18 residues. In germline, CDR1 is ENHRY, CDR2 SYGVKD. V was clipped by 6 bases and J by 1 base; unmatched bases: 8. In DNA, the CDR3 is TGTGCCATCAGCCAGGGACTAGCGGGGGTCGGGGCCAAAAACATTCAGTACTTC. It encodes CAISQGLAGVGAKNIQYF.

The rearrangement links TRBV5-1 to TRBJ2-2; no firm D call. The ends were cut back, 4 bases at V and 1 base at J, with 8 bases in the middle. From germline, CDR1 is SGHRS and CDR2 YFSETQ. The CDR3 is 14 amino acids. CDR3 amino acids: CASSITQNTGELFF. The DNA for the CDR3 is TGCGCCAGCAGCATCACACAGAACACCGGGGAGCTGTTTTTT.

The chain links TRBV11-2 to TRBJ1-4; a possible D gene is TRBD1 (6 bases). Germline-derived CDR1 and CDR2 are SGHAT and FQNNGV. The CDR3 is made up of 13 amino acids. V shed 1 base and J shed 10 bases, with 10 bases lying between them. CDR3 protein: CASSLGGGGKLFF. For the CDR3, the DNA is TGTGCCAGCAGCTTAGGAGGGGGGGGAAAACTGTTTTTT.

V gene TRBV7-8 combines with J gene TRBJ1-1; D gene uncertain. Trimming took 2 bases from V and 5 from J, leaving 12 bases between them. Germline lookup yields CDR1 SGHVS and CDR2 FQNEAQ. The CDR3 runs to 14 residues. In DNA, the CDR3 is TGTGCCAGCAGCTTAAGAGGGTTTGGTACTGAAGCTTTCTTT. Translating it yields CASSLRGFGTEAFF.